Following are 30 T cell receptor beta chains from one sample sequenced in a study of CD8 T cells in Susac syndrome. Roughly 0.45 to 1 ug RNA was reverse transcribed with random hexamers. TCRdb fed the immunoSEQ multiplex PCR reads into MiXCR, producing one record per CDR3 protein. The sample contains roughly 60,000 distinct CDR3 sequences, about 92% of which appear only once. The material sequenced was CD8+ T cells from PBMCs. These receptors all come from a human donor in good health.

The J gene is TRBJ1-1, the V gene TRBV7-9; D remains ambiguous. CDR3 length: 13 amino acids. Germline CDR1 and CDR2: SEHNR and FQNEAQ (reference sequence). V shed 8 bases and J shed 1 base, with 11 bases lying between them. The CDR3 sequence is CASQYGSNTEAFF. CDR3 nucleotides: TGTGCCAGCCAATACGGCTCGAACACTGAAGCTTTCTTT.

The chain carries TRBV6-5 and TRBJ1-1, with 9 bases matching TRBD1. The CDR3 is 13 amino acids. Germline assignment: CDR1 MNHEY and CDR2 SVGAGI. V was clipped by 5 bases and J by 4 bases; unmatched bases: 2. The CDR3 is CASSIQGATEAFF. The CDR3 DNA is TGTGCCAGCAGTATACAGGGGGCCACTGAAGCTTTCTTT.

This CDR3 reads CASSARQGLSLPNSPLHF. In DNA form, the CDR3 reads TGTGCCAGCAGCGCCCGACAGGGCTTAAGCCTTCCCAATTCACCCCTCCACTTT. V is TRBV3-1 and J is TRBJ1-6; 7 bases line up with TRBD1. This CDR3 region has 18 residues. Looked up from germline, CDR1 is LGHDT and CDR2 is YNNKEL (reference sequence). Trimming took 5 bases from V and 7 from J; bases not matched to a gene: 17.

The chain combines TRBV19 with TRBJ2-7; a weak D match, TRBD2 (5 bases). From germline, CDR1 is LNHDA and CDR2 SQIVND (reference sequence). The CDR3 is 12 residues long. Trimming took off 4 bases at V and 7 bases at J, with 11 bases between the two ends. CDR3 sequence (DNA): TGTGCCAGTAGTACTTGGACGGGGGAGCAGTACTTC. This encodes CASSTWTGEQYF.

This chain links TRBV28 with TRBJ2-7; TRBD1 aligns across 7 bases. This CDR3 spans 18 amino acids. Germline values: CDR1 MDHEN, CDR2 SYDVKM. J gave up 2 bases and V 6 bases, and 19 bases lay outside the gene matches. CDR3 in DNA: TGTGCCAGCAGCTCCCAGGGACAGACGACTTTCACTACCTACGAGCAGTACTTC. The encoded protein is CASSSQGQTTFTTYEQYF.

Only a few counts were recorded for this clonotype. The chain links TRBV3-1 to TRBJ2-1; no definite D call. The CDR3 sequence is 12 residues long. CDR1 LGHDT and CDR2 YNNKEL come from the germline V gene (reference sequence). The ends were cut back, 0 bases at V and 7 bases at J, with 4 bases in the middle. The CDR3 loop is CASSQEGNEQFF. The CDR3 nucleotides are TGTGCCAGCAGCCAAGAGGGGAATGAGCAGTTCTTC.

The CDR3 loop reads CASSVAEQGADEKLFF. The CDR3 DNA sequence: TGTGCCAGCAGCGTAGCTGAACAGGGGGCAGATGAAAAACTGTTTTTT. The V gene is TRBV9, the J gene TRBJ1-4, with TRBD1 matching 9 bases. Germline CDR1 is SGDLS and CDR2 is YYNGEE. The CDR3 extends over 16 amino acids. J lost 6 bases, V lost 0 bases, and 6 bases had no gene match.

This sequence joins TRBV28 and TRBJ1-5; maybe TRBD1 (5 bases). Trimming removed 8 bases at V and 7 bases at J, with 12 bases between. The length of the CDR3 is 12 residues. Germline V CDR1 and CDR2: MDHEN, SYDVKM. DNA of the CDR3: TGTGCCAGCGATAGCGGGGGGCAGCCCCAGCATTTT. Its translation is CASDSGGQPQHF.

This chain joins TRBV5-1 and TRBJ2-3, with 7 bases matching TRBD1. This CDR3 comprises 15 residues. The J segment lost 2 bases and the V segment lost 1 base, leaving 4 bases of the junction unmatched. Germline CDR1 reads SGHRS; CDR2 reads YFSETQ. CDR3 in DNA: TGCGCCAGCAGCTTGCGGGACAGTTCCACAGATACGCAGTATTTT. Amino acid sequence: CASSLRDSSTDTQYF.

This sequence joins TRBV7-8 and TRBJ1-4, with D unresolved. Germline V gene sequence: CDR1 SGHVS, CDR2 FQNEAQ. Between the trimmed V and J ends, which lost 2 bases and 11 bases, there was a span of 15 bases. The CDR3 runs 14 residues. This chain's CDR3 is CASSLSVGVGKLFF. As DNA, the CDR3 is TGTGCCAGCAGCTTATCCGTCGGGGTGGGGAAACTGTTTTTT.

The chain employs TRBV12-5 and TRBJ2-7; 11 bases map to TRBD1. Germline V gene lookup returns CDR1 LGHNT and CDR2 FRNRAP. There are 16 residues in the CDR3. With V trimmed by 0 bases and J by 2 bases, 3 bases remained unmatched. The DNA of the CDR3 is TGTGCTAGTGGTTTGGTTTTGGGACAGGGGGCCTACGAGCAGTACTTC. It specifies CASGLVLGQGAYEQYF.

The chain employs TRBV19 and TRBJ2-7; D is possibly TRBD1 or TRBD2 (5 bases each). The V gene's germline CDR1 is LNHDA and CDR2 SQIVND (reference sequence). Trimming pared 5 bases from V and 3 bases from J, leaving 17 bases between. The CDR3 contains 15 residues. The CDR3 protein is CASSYSRDRGYEQYF. CDR3 nucleotide sequence: TGTGCCAGTAGTTACTCCCGGGACCGAGGCTACGAGCAGTACTTC.

V usage is TRBV11-2 and J usage is TRBJ1-1; D is perhaps TRBD1 (5 bases). V lost 5 bases to trimming and J lost 4 bases, with 17 bases between them. CDR1 is SGHAT, CDR2 FQNNGV, per germline. The CDR3 contains 15 residues. The CDR3 DNA is TGTGCCAGCAGCCTGGGACCCTCCGGGGGCACTGAAGCTTTCTTT. This sequence encodes CASSLGPSGGTEAFF. The whole variable domain, remainder taken from reference TRBV11-2 and TRBJ1-1, is EAGVAQSPRYKIIEKRQSVAFWCNPISGHATLYWYQQILGQGPKLLIQFQNNGVVDDSQLPKDRFSAERLKGVDSTLKIQPAKLEDSAVYLCASSLGPSGGTEAFFGQGTRLTVV.

The gene calls are TRBV5-4 and TRBJ2-5, with D possibly matching TRBD2 (6 bases). V was trimmed by 4 bases and J by 1 base, leaving 14 bases between them. There are 15 residues in the CDR3. Germline V lookup: CDR1 SGHNT, CDR2 YYREEE (reference sequence). The CDR3 bases are TGTGCCAGCAGCCGGGGGACCCGAGGCCAAGAGACCCAGTACTTC. Its translation is CASSRGTRGQETQYF.

The J gene is TRBJ2-3, the V gene TRBV19; 13 bases align to TRBD2. J gave up 1 base and V 5 bases, and 9 bases lay outside the gene matches. The CDR3 runs 18 residues. Germline CDR1 is LNHDA and CDR2 is SQIVND (reference sequence). The chain's CDR3 is CASSGGLAGAWGTDTQYF. In nucleotides, the CDR3 is TGTGCCAGTAGTGGAGGACTAGCGGGGGCCTGGGGCACAGATACGCAGTATTTT.

The rearrangement uses TRBV4-3 and TRBJ2-1; 7 bases line up with TRBD1. Unmatched junction bases numbered 8, after V lost 3 bases and J lost 6 bases. The CDR3 contains 15 residues. Germline-derived CDR1 and CDR2 are LGHNA and YSLEER. CDR3 region: CASSQGQTSGNEQFF. DNA for the CDR3: TGCGCCAGCAGCCAGGGACAGACCTCGGGCAATGAGCAGTTCTTC.

The chain combines TRBV7-9 with TRBJ2-3; D gene unclear. V lost 5 bases and J 2 bases, leaving 23 bases between the germline ends. This CDR3 has 18 residues. Germline V gene sequence: CDR1 SEHNR, CDR2 FQNEAQ (reference sequence). CDR3 sequence (DNA): TGTGCCAGCAGCCCGGCCGTTTTGCTTCCGAGATTCACAGATACGCAGTATTTT. It is translated as CASSPAVLLPRFTDTQYF.

The table lists this clonotype with a few counts. The chain joins TRBV6-1 to TRBJ2-7, with TRBD2 as a possible D gene (6 bases). Germline-derived CDR1 and CDR2 are MNHNS and SASEGT. Trimming left V 9 bases short and J 4 bases short, with 19 bases between. The CDR3 has 14 residues. This CDR3 reads CARPGASIIYEQYF. The CDR3 nucleotides are TGTGCCAGGCCGGGAGCCTCGATTATTTACGAGCAGTACTTC.

The V and J genes are TRBV14 and TRBJ2-1; D ambiguous. V shed 3 bases and J shed 7 bases, with 4 bases lying between them. Germline V gene lookup returns CDR1 SGHDN and CDR2 FVKESK. The CDR3 spans 11 residues. CDR3 in DNA: TGTGCCAGCAGCCAGGGGAATGAGCAGTTCTTC. It specifies CASSQGNEQFF.

The CDR3 sequence: CASSWTEVSNQPQHF. The CDR3 DNA reads as TGCGCCAGCAGCTGGACAGAAGTTAGCAATCAGCCCCAGCATTTT. The chain couples TRBV10-2 to TRBJ1-5; D is possibly TRBD1 (6 bases). Trimming took 6 bases from V and 0 from J, leaving 12 bases between them. This CDR3 has 15 amino acids. CDR1 and CDR2 (germline): WSHSY, SAAADI.

V and J are TRBV19 and TRBJ2-2; no definite D call. Trimming left V 8 bases short and J 4 bases short, with 8 bases between. The CDR3 covers 12 residues. Germline V CDR1 and CDR2: LNHDA, SQIVND (reference sequence). The CDR3 DNA reads TGTGCCAGTGTGTGGTCCACCGGGGAGCTGTTTTTT. Translated: CASVWSTGELFF.

This chain uses TRBV3-1 with TRBJ1-2, with a tentative D call TRBD1 (6 bases). V was pared by 0 bases and J by 4 bases, with 12 bases between. Germline CDR1 and CDR2: LGHDT and YNNKEL (reference sequence). The CDR3 length is 15 residues. CDR3 residues: CASSQEWGLGYGYTF. In DNA, the CDR3 is TGTGCCAGCAGCCAAGAGTGGGGGCTCGGCTATGGCTACACCTTC. The full variable domain, in which reference TRBV3-1 and TRBJ1-2 provide the parts outside the CDR3, is DTAVSQTPKYLVTQMGNDKSIKCEQNLGHDTMYWYKQDSKKFLKIMFSYNNKELIINETVPNRFSPKSPDKAHLNLHINSLELGDSAVYFCASSQEWGLGYGYTFGSGTRLTVV.

This chain joins TRBV29-1 and TRBJ2-7; 8 nucleotides agree with TRBD1. The CDR3 is 15 amino acids. The germline V gene encodes CDR1 SQVTM and CDR2 ANQGSEA. Germline trimming cut 3 bases from V and 2 bases from J; bases unmatched to any gene: 9. In DNA form, the CDR3 reads TGCAGCGTTGACGGACAGGGACCCAATACCTACGAGCAGTACTTC. Amino acid sequence: CSVDGQGPNTYEQYF.

The chain recombines TRBV4-1 with TRBJ2-1; D is perhaps TRBD1 or TRBD2 (7 bases each). Germline V CDR1 and CDR2: MGHRA, YSYEKL. V lost 0 bases, J lost 10 bases, and 19 bases lay in between. CDR3 length: 16 residues. The CDR3 DNA reads as TGCGCCAGCAGCCAAGATAGGGCAGGGGGGGCTAGGGAGCAGTTCTTC. Its translation: CASSQDRAGGAREQFF.

The gene calls are TRBV9 and TRBJ1-3; TRBD1 aligns across 7 bases. This CDR3 comprises 17 residues. The junction had 14 bases not matched to a gene; V was cut back by 4 bases and J by 4 bases. In germline, CDR1 is SGDLS, CDR2 YYNGEE. CDR3 loop: CASSTGRETGRGNTIYF. The CDR3 nucleotides read TGTGCCAGCAGCACCGGCCGGGAGACAGGGAGAGGAAACACCATATATTTT.

The chain has TRBV4-3 and TRBJ2-1; 8 nucleotides match TRBD2. Germline trimming cut 0 bases from V and 0 bases from J; bases unmatched to any gene: 7. The CDR3 covers 18 residues. Germline V gene sequence: CDR1 LGHNA, CDR2 YSLEER. The CDR3 coding sequence is TGCGCCAGCAGCCAAGAAAATAGCGGGACTCACTCCTACAATGAGCAGTTCTTC. This sequence encodes CASSQENSGTHSYNEQFF.

The CDR3 DNA reads as TGTGCCAGCAGCTCCCCCGGGACAGGAAAAGAGACCCAGTACTTC. This gives the protein CASSSPGTGKETQYF. The rearrangement uses TRBV5-6 and TRBJ2-5; 8 bases match TRBD1. The CDR3 spans 15 residues. The trim removed 3 bases at V and 3 bases at J, leaving 7 bases unmatched. CDR1 is SGHDT and CDR2 is YYEEEE in the germline V gene.

This sequence joins TRBV29-1 and TRBJ2-1; D is undetermined. CDR1 and CDR2 (germline): SQVTM, ANQGSEA. The CDR3 has 14 amino acids. Between the trimmed V and J ends, which lost 0 bases and 0 bases, there was a span of 6 bases. As DNA, the CDR3 is TGCAGCGTTGAAGATTACAGCTCCTACAATGAGCAGTTCTTC. This codes for CSVEDYSSYNEQFF.

The chain recombines TRBV10-3 with TRBJ2-7; D not certain. The CDR3 has 12 amino acids. Germline V CDR1 and CDR2: ENHRY, SYGVKD. Trimming stripped 5 bases from V and 3 bases from J, with 8 bases between. CDR3 sequence reads: CAISPDNYEQYF. The CDR3 nucleotides are TGTGCCATCAGTCCAGACAACTACGAGCAGTACTTC.

In this sample, this clonotype turned up once. V usage is TRBV3-1 and J usage is TRBJ2-1, with 7 bases fitting TRBD2. CDR3 size: 13 residues. The germline CDR1 and CDR2 sequences are LGHDT and YNNKEL (reference sequence). Trimming removed 4 bases from V and 6 bases from J; junction bases left unmatched: 3. The CDR3 region is CASSPGGVNEQFF. The CDR3 region has the DNA TGTGCCAGCAGCCCGGGGGGAGTCAATGAGCAGTTCTTC.